These 9 T cell receptor beta chains were all obtained from the same sample, sequenced in a study of blood T cell repertoires in COVID-19. Libraries were prepared by immunoSEQ multiplex PCR; TCRdb keeps only in-frame clonotypes and omits some of them. This sample yields about 270,000 clones, of which 65% to 90% are seen a single time; around 10% belongs to the top ten. Sequences were obtained from PBMCs or T cells enriched from blood (not recorded which). The receptors here all came from a woman between 45 and 65 years old with acute COVID-19.

V gene TRBV9 combines with J gene TRBJ1-1; D not certain. This CDR3 is built from 15 residues. V was clipped by 1 base and J by 0 bases, with 10 bases between them. Looked up from germline, CDR1 is SGDLS and CDR2 is YYNGEE. CDR3 nucleotides: TGTGCCAGCAGCGTACACGGACTGATGAACACTGAAGCTTTCTTT. Protein sequence: CASSVHGLMNTEAFF.

This clone appeared once. The chain recombines TRBV5-1 with TRBJ1-1; D perhaps matches TRBD1 (5 bases). With 5 bases removed from V and 1 base from J, the gap between germline ends came to 12 bases. The CDR3 has 14 residues. Germline CDR1 and CDR2: SGHRS and YFSETQ. The CDR3 DNA reads as TGCGCCAGCAGGGAGGGGCAGCCGAACACTGAAGCTTTCTTT. Translated, it gives CASREGQPNTEAFF. Full variable domain (remainder filled in from reference TRBV5-1 and TRBJ1-1): KAGVTQTPRYLIKTRGQQVTLSCSPISGHRSVSWYQQTPGQGLQFLFEYFSETQRNKGNFPGRFSGRQFSNSRSEMNVSTLELGDSALYLCASREGQPNTEAFFGQGTRLTVV.

The chain is built from TRBV30 and TRBJ2-1; D not resolved. CDR1 GTSNPN and CDR2 SVGIG come from the germline V gene (reference sequence). This CDR3 is built from 13 residues. Between the trimmed V and J ends, which lost 3 bases and 2 bases, there was a span of 8 bases. Here the CDR3 DNA reads TGTGCCTGGAGGACACTCGCCTACAATGAGCAGTTCTTC. It translates to CAWRTLAYNEQFF.

The chain recombines TRBV6-1 with TRBJ2-3; 10 bases match TRBD2. Germline-derived CDR1 and CDR2 are MNHNS and SASEGT. The CDR3 is 15 residues long. J lost 6 bases, V lost 2 bases, and 5 bases had no gene match. The CDR3 is CASSEMGTSVDTQYF. CDR3 in DNA: TGTGCCAGCAGTGAAATGGGGACTAGCGTTGATACGCAGTATTTT.

This chain connects TRBV10-1 to TRBJ1-6, with 10 positions matching TRBD1. Germline assignment: CDR1 WNHNN and CDR2 SYGVQD (reference sequence). The CDR3 sequence is 15 residues long. V lost 6 bases to trimming and J lost 8 bases; unmatched junction nucleotides: 7. The CDR3 region is CASSQLTGGHSPLHF. DNA for the CDR3: TGCGCCAGCAGCCAATTGACAGGGGGCCATTCACCCCTCCACTTT.

This chain uses TRBV18 with TRBJ1-3; D is possibly TRBD1 (6 bases). The CDR3 is 15 residues long. V shed 3 bases and J shed 4 bases, with 13 bases lying between them. The germline V gene has CDR1 KGHSH and CDR2 LQKENI. CDR3 sequence reads: CASSPLPGGGNTIYF. In DNA, the CDR3 is TGTGCCAGCTCACCCCTCCCGGGGGGCGGAAACACCATATATTTT.

CDR3 coding DNA: TGTGCCAGTAGTGGGCTGACAGGGGCCACCTATGGCGGCTACACCTTC. Protein: CASSGLTGATYGGYTF. This chain connects TRBV19 to TRBJ1-2, with 8 bases that match TRBD1. This CDR3 is built from 16 residues. The germline V gene encodes CDR1 LNHDA and CDR2 SQIVND (reference sequence). J lost 8 bases, V lost 5 bases, and 16 bases had no gene match.

The chain uses TRBV2 and TRBJ2-5; 8 bases match TRBD2. The V gene end was trimmed by 1 base and the J gene end by 0 bases; junction bases not matched to a gene: 7. The V gene's germline CDR1 is SNHLY and CDR2 FYNNEI. The CDR3 totals 17 residues. CDR3 loop: CASSEGRGGPDQETQYF. The DNA of the CDR3 is TGTGCCAGCAGTGAAGGTCGCGGGGGGCCGGACCAAGAGACCCAGTACTTC.

The V call is TRBV12-3 or TRBV12-4, the J call TRBJ1-3; the D is unclear. Trimming left V 7 bases short and J 0 bases short, with 4 bases between. CDR3 length: 12 residues. CDR3 sequence: CASTGSGNTIYF. In DNA form, the CDR3 reads TGTGCCAGCACGGGCTCTGGAAACACCATATATTTT.